The T cell receptor (beta chain) described here comes from a study of OX40 agonist ivuxolimab in advanced cancers. Repertoires were generated with immunoSEQ multiplex PCR, while TCRdb's copy carries only in-frame clones and drops some. The sample has 55,000 to 65,000 clones, about 85% seen once; the top ten hold over 2.5%. Germline V gene lookup returns CDR1 SGHTA and CDR2 FQGNSA. Trimming shortened V by 1 base and J by 10 bases, and 10 bases separated the two germline ends. The CDR3 is made up of 12 amino acids. The sample here was CD4+ or CD8+ T cells sorted from blood, taken in a trial of the OX40 agonist ivuxolimab. The chain joins TRBV7-2 to TRBJ1-1; D is unresolved. The clonotype originates from an adult with an advanced solid tumor such as melanoma, head and neck, liver or kidney cancer. The CDR3, as DNA: TGTGCCAGCAGCTTAGAAGGGATCCGAGCTTTCTTT. Residues: CASSLEGIRAFF.